Listed below are T cell receptor beta chains from one sample, sequenced in a study of T cells in Graves' hyperthyroidism and ophthalmopathy. Each CDR3 protein gets one entry after TCRdb re-called the multiplex PCR reads with MiXCR. The sample has 620,000 or so distinct CDR3 sequences; more than 14% are singletons. Sequencing used blood. The receptors stem from a woman aged 50 to 60 with Graves' ophthalmopathy. The CDR3 runs from the conserved cysteine through the conserved F or W. A D gene is named only where the DNA matches it firmly. Where a row states a size, it is once, few, many or the class of an expanded clone; other rows omit it.

CDR3 length	V gene	J gene	clone size	D gene	CDR3 DNA	CDR3 protein
15	TRBV6-9	TRBJ2-2	once	NA	TGTGCCAGCAGTTCGCTGACAGGTTTCGCCGGGGAGCTGTTTTTT	CASSSLTGFAGELFF
15	TRBV20-1	TRBJ1-5	NA	NA	TGCAGTGCTCAAGCGGGGGTCGGGGGCAATCAGCCCCAGCATTTT	CSAQAGVGGNQPQHF
14	TRBV28	TRBJ2-2	many	NA	TGTGCCAGCCTCAGACAGGCGGACACCGGGGAGCTGTTTTTT	CASLRQADTGELFF
12	TRBV5-1	TRBJ2-1	many	TRBD2	TGCGCCAGCACGCCTAGCGGCAATGAGCAGTTCTTC	CASTPSGNEQFF
16	TRBV18	TRBJ2-7	many	TRBD1	TGTGCCAGCTCACCAAAAGGGGGCGGAACCACCTACGAGCAGTACTTC	CASSPKGGGTTYEQYF
14	TRBV11-2	TRBJ2-1	many	NA	TGTGCCAGCAGCTCGATGGACTGGTACAATGAGCAGTTCTTC	CASSSMDWYNEQFF
15	TRBV7-2	TRBJ1-6	many	NA	TGTGCCAGCAGGCAGTACGGGACGGAAGTGTCACCCCTCCACTTT	CASRQYGTEVSPLHF
15	TRBV5-1	TRBJ2-2	NA	NA	TGCGCCAGCAGCCTCAACGCAGGGTCCACCGGGGAGCTGTTTTTT	CASSLNAGSTGELFF
15	TRBV5-1	TRBJ2-6	many	NA	TGCGCCAGCAGTATCCAGAGCTCTGGGGCCAACGTCCTGACTTTC	CASSIQSSGANVLTF
15	TRBV13	TRBJ1-5	many	NA	TGTGCCAGCAGCTTATCGTGGCAGCAAAATCAGCCCCAGCATTTT	CASSLSWQQNQPQHF
18	TRBV27	TRBJ1-2	NA	NA	TGTGCCAGCAGTTCCATCGGGGTGGACTCCCGAGCGTACTATGGCTACACCTTC	CASSSIGVDSRAYYGYTF
16	TRBV6-2/TRBV6-3	TRBJ2-3	NA	TRBD2	TGTGCCAGCAGTTACCCGACTAGCGCAAGCACAGATACGCAGTATTTT	CASSYPTSASTDTQYF
14	TRBV7-9	TRBJ2-7	many	NA	TGTGCCAGCAGCCCCCCCCTGGAGATCTACGAGCAGTACTTC	CASSPPLEIYEQYF
15	TRBV20-1	TRBJ2-1	many	TRBD2	TGCAGTGCTAGAGAGGGACTAGTATTATACAATGAGCAGTTCTTC	CSAREGLVLYNEQFF
16	TRBV12-5	TRBJ1-1	few	NA	TGTGCTAGTGGTTTGGGAGGGTGGGGGGAGGACACTGAAGCTTTCTTT	CASGLGGWGEDTEAFF
14	TRBV7-3	TRBJ2-2	NA	NA	TGTGCCAGCAGTCCTAACTACGGGACCGGGGAGCTGTTTTTT	CASSPNYGTGELFF
14	TRBV5-6	TRBJ2-7	many	TRBD2	TGTGCCAGCAGCTTGCTTAGCGGGAGCTACGAGCAGTACTTC	CASSLLSGSYEQYF
15	TRBV20-1	TRBJ1-3	NA	TRBD1	TGCAGTGCTAGGCGACAGGGGACCTCTGGAAACACCATATATTTT	CSARRQGTSGNTIYF
13	TRBV29-1	TRBJ1-5	few	NA	TGCAGCGCTGGGAGGGATAGCAATCAGCCCCAGCATTTT	CSAGRDSNQPQHF
15	TRBV11-2	TRBJ2-1	many	TRBD2	TGTGCCAGCAGCTTAGACAATAGCGGGACCAATGAGCAGTTCTTC	CASSLDNSGTNEQFF
11	TRBV25-1	TRBJ2-5	few	NA	TGTGCCAGCAGTTTGGGAAAGACCCAGTACTTC	CASSLGKTQYF
13	TRBV20-1	TRBJ2-7	many	NA	TGCAGTGCTAGACGGGACGTGACCTACGAGCAGTACTTC	CSARRDVTYEQYF
15	TRBV28	TRBJ1-6	many	NA	TGTGCCAGCAGTTTGTCGGGGGGTAATAATTCACCCCTCCACTTT	CASSLSGGNNSPLHF
19	TRBV30	TRBJ1-5	NA	TRBD1	TGTGCCTGGTCCTTGGTGAAAAAAACAGGGGGCATGGGCAATCAGCCCCAGCATTTT	CAWSLVKKTGGMGNQPQHF
15	TRBV19	TRBJ2-3	NA	NA	TGTGCCAGTAGTATAGGTCCAGGACGCACAGATACGCAGTATTTT	CASSIGPGRTDTQYF
13	TRBV24-1	TRBJ1-5	many	TRBD1	TGTGCCACCAGGAGGGGACAGGGCCAGCCCCAGCATTTT	CATRRGQGQPQHF
14	TRBV20-1	TRBJ2-1	many	TRBD2	TGCAGTGCTGCTAGCGGGAGATGGAGCAATGAGCAGTTCTTC	CSAASGRWSNEQFF
14	TRBV5-1	TRBJ1-5	many	NA	TGCGCCAGCAGCCCTACAGGGAATAATCAGCCCCAGCATTTT	CASSPTGNNQPQHF
13	TRBV11-3	TRBJ2-1	many	NA	TGTGCCAGCAGCTTAGAGACTAGCAATGAGCAGTTCTTC	CASSLETSNEQFF
14	TRBV2	TRBJ1-1	many	NA	TGTGCCAGCAGTGAATCAGGGGAGAACACTGAAGCTTTCTTT	CASSESGENTEAFF
13	TRBV27	TRBJ2-1	few	NA	TGTGCCAGCAGTTCAGGACCCCACAATGAGCAGTTCTTC	CASSSGPHNEQFF
17	TRBV7-2	TRBJ1-2	many	NA	TGTGCCAGCAGCTTAGCGATTGGGGGCGCGAATAACTATGGCTACACCTTC	CASSLAIGGANNYGYTF
17	TRBV7-9	TRBJ2-2	many	NA	TGTGCCAGCAGCTTAGCATCGGGGGCTCTAAACACCGGGGAGCTGTTTTTT	CASSLASGALNTGELFF
17	TRBV20-1	TRBJ2-1	few	TRBD2	TGCAGTGCTAGAGATGGGACTAGCGGTCGCTCCTACGATGAGCAGTTCTTC	CSARDGTSGRSYDEQFF
14	TRBV6-1	TRBJ2-2	many	TRBD1	TGTGCCAGCAGTCCCCGGACAGGGCCCGGGGAGCTGTTTTTT	CASSPRTGPGELFF
16	TRBV19	TRBJ2-1	NA	NA	TGTGCCAGTAGTGGGCTCGGGGGAGCGGCGAACAATGAGCAGTTCTTC	CASSGLGGAANNEQFF
15	TRBV5-1	TRBJ2-3	few	NA	TGCGCCAGCAGCTTGGCCCCAGGGTCAATGGATACGCAGTATTTT	CASSLAPGSMDTQYF